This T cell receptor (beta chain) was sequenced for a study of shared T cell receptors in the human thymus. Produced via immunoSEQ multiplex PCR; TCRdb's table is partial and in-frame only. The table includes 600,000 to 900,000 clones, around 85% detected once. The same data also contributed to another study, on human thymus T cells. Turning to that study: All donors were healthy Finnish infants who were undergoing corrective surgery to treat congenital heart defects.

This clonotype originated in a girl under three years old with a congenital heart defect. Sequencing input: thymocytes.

The CDR3 is CASSQVVYRDSGNTIYF. As DNA, the CDR3 is TGTGCCAGCAGCCAAGTAGTCTACAGGGACAGTGGAAACACCATATATTTT. This chain links TRBV14 with TRBJ1-3, with 7 bases fitting TRBD1. In germline, CDR1 is SGHDN, CDR2 FVKESK. The CDR3 is 17 amino acids. Trimming took 1 base from V and 3 from J; bases not matched to a gene: 9.